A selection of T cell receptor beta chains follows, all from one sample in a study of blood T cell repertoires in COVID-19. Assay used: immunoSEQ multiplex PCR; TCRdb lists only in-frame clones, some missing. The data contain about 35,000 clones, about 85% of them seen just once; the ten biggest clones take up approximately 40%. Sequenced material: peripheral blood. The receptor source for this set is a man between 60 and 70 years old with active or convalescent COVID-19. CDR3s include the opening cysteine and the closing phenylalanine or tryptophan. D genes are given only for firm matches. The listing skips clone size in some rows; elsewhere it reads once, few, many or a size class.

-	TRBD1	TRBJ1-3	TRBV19	TGTGCCAGTAGTCCGTGGACAGGCGATGGAAACACCATATATTTT	CASSPWTGDGNTIYF
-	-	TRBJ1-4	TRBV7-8	TGTGCCAGCAGCTTATCGGTCGGGGGGGTAAAACTGTTTTTT	CASSLSVGGVKLFF
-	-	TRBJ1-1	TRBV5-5	TGTGCCAGCAGCTTGGCCCCCTCGGGGACATCTGAAGCTTTCTTT	CASSLAPSGTSEAFF
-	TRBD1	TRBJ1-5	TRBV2	TGTGCCAGCAGTCAACTATACAGGGGAATTGAGCAGCCCCAGCATTTT	CASSQLYRGIEQPQHF
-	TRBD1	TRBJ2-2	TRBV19	TGTGCCAGTAGTCGAGACAGGGGGTGGAACACCGGGGAGCTGTTTTTT	CASSRDRGWNTGELFF
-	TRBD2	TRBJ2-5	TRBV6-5	TGTGCCAGCAGTTACAGCGGGGGCCCGCAAGAGACCCAGTACTTC	CASSYSGGPQETQYF
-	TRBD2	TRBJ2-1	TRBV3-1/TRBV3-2	TGTGCCAGCAGCCATCCCCGCCCAGGACTAGCGGGGGGAAAACCTCGGGGGGTGGATGAGCAGTTCTTC	CASSHPRPGLAGGKPRGVDEQFF
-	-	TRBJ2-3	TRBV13	TGTGCCAGCAGCTTAAGGCTAGCGAGCACAGATACGCAGTATTTT	CASSLRLASTDTQYF
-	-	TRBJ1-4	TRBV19	TGTGCCAGTAGACCACTCGGTGGCGGAGAAAAACTGTTTTTT	CASRPLGGGEKLFF
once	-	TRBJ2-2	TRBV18	TGTGCCAGCTCACCCTTCGTAATACAGGGAGTTCCCGGGGAGCTGTTTTTT	CASSPFVIQGVPGELFF
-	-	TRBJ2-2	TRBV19	TGTGCCAGTAGCGGGGAATCGAACACCGGGGAGCTGTTTTTT	CASSGESNTGELFF
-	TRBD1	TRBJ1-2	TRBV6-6	TGTGCCAGCAGTTCTCCGGGACAGGGGGAAGTAGGCTACACCTTC	CASSSPGQGEVGYTF
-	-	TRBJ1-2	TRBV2	TGTGCCAGCAGCCCGGGGGGCTTATATGGCTACACCTTC	CASSPGGLYGYTF
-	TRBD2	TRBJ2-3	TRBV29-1	TGCAGCGTTGAGAGGACTAGCGGCCGCACAGATACGCAGTATTTT	CSVERTSGRTDTQYF
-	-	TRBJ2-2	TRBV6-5	TGTGCCAGCAGTAAACCTTCGACAGACACCGGGGAGCTGTTTTTT	CASSKPSTDTGELFF
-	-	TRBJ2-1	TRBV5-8	TGTGCCAGCAGCGCGAACAGGGATGAGCAGTTCTTC	CASSANRDEQFF
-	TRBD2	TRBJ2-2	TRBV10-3	TGTGCCACCAGTCCACCTCCGGGACTAGCGGGGACCGGGGAGCTGTTTTTT	CATSPPPGLAGTGELFF
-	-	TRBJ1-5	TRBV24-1	TGTGCCTCTTGCCTCCGGGAACCGCTTAGCGAGCCCCAGCATTTT	CASCLREPLSEPQHF